These 11 T cell receptor beta chains were sequenced from one sample in a study of metastatic and nonmetastatic thyroid tumors. All patients were untreated before thyroid surgery. TCRdb re-analyzed the PCR reads through MiXCR. Of under 30,000 clones listed, around a fifth are singletons. The material sequenced was blood. All receptors come from a female donor with papillary thyroid cancer or a benign thyroid nodule (not recorded which). Some clones in this sample may be carry-over from other donors' samples.

The chain is built from TRBV10-3 and TRBJ2-3, with D possibly TRBD2 on 6 matching bases. Germline V gene data show CDR1 as ENHRY and CDR2 as SYGVKD. Trimming stripped 3 bases from V and 2 bases from J, with 15 bases between. The CDR3 extends over 16 amino acids. The CDR3 DNA reads as TGTGCCATCAGTGACCCCGAGCGCGGGAACACAGATACGCAGTATTTT. It translates to CAISDPERGNTDTQYF.

In its sample, this clone was seen a few times. V and J are TRBV3-1 and TRBJ2-5, with TRBD1 matching 12 bases. The CDR3 loop spans 18 amino acids. Germline V gene data show CDR1 as LGHDT and CDR2 as YNNKEL (reference sequence). With V trimmed by 1 base and J by 0 bases, 6 bases remained unmatched. In DNA, the CDR3 is TGTGCCAGCAGCCAAGTCCCGGGACAGGGGGCGTACCAAGAGACCCAGTACTTC. Its translation is CASSQVPGQGAYQETQYF.

Details on this clone: At one of its ends the junction is not consistent with the germline gene, which may arise from a read error. The chain couples TRBV9 to TRBJ1-6; D is unresolved. CDR1 and CDR2 (germline): SGDLS, YYNGEE. The CDR3 runs to 13 residues. In DNA, the CDR3 is TGTGCCAGCAGCGTAGACCCCGACTCACCCCCCCACTTT. Amino acid sequence: CASSVDPDSPPHF.

The chain employs TRBV7-3 and TRBJ1-6, with D maybe TRBD1 (5 bases). The CDR3 is 14 amino acids. Germline CDR1 reads SGHTA; CDR2 reads FQGTGA. V was clipped by 4 bases and J by 6 bases, with 10 bases between them. For the CDR3, the DNA is TGTGCCAGCAGCTACGGACAACGTAATTCACCCCTCCACTTT. This gives the protein CASSYGQRNSPLHF. The full variable domain, rest sourced from reference TRBV7-3 and TRBJ1-6, is GAGVSQTPSNKVTEKGKYVELRCDPISGHTALYWYRQSLGQGPEFLIYFQGTGAADDSGLPNDRFFAVRPEGSVSTLKIQRTERGDSAVYLCASSYGQRNSPLHFGNGTRLTVT.

This clone was detected ten times or more. The identical CDR3 is also encoded by other nucleotide sequences in the sample. The rearrangement links TRBV29-1 to TRBJ1-1, with 7 bases identical to TRBD1. Germline trimming cut 3 bases from V and 5 bases from J; bases unmatched to any gene: 3. CDR1 is SQVTM, CDR2 ANQGSEA, per germline. CDR3 length: 12 amino acids. CDR3 nucleotides: TGCAGCGTTGACCCAGGGGGGACTGAAGCTTTCTTT. Translated: CSVDPGGTEAFF.

This chain joins TRBV12-3 or TRBV12-4 and TRBJ2-7; the D is unclear. CDR3 size: 14 residues. V was clipped by 3 bases and J by 2 bases, with 11 bases between them. In DNA form, the CDR3 reads TGTGCCAGCAGTTTTTCGGGCGGCACCTACGAGCAGTACTTC. It codes for CASSFSGGTYEQYF.

This clone was seen repeatedly, ten times or more. The chain employs TRBV20-1 and TRBJ2-3, with D possibly being TRBD1 (6 bases). V lost 1 base, J lost 6 bases, and 14 bases lay in between. This CDR3 contains 14 residues. Per germline, CDR1 DFQATT and CDR2 SNEGSKA (reference sequence). The CDR3 protein is CSARGTGFPDTQYF. CDR3 coding DNA: TGCAGTGCTAGAGGTACAGGGTTTCCGGATACGCAGTATTTT.

This clone was seen a few times. The chain is built from TRBV6-1 and TRBJ1-2; 7 bases match TRBD1. Germline V gene data show CDR1 as MNHNS and CDR2 as SASEGT. Trimming at V came to 7 bases and at J to 4 bases, leaving 9 bases not matched to a gene. CDR3 size: 14 residues. CDR3 nucleotide sequence: TGTGCCAGCAACCAGGGGGGATTTCCCTATGGCTACACCTTC. Encoded protein: CASNQGGFPYGYTF.

At least ten counts were recorded for this clone. The chain carries TRBV30 and TRBJ2-1; D possibly corresponds to TRBD2 (5 bases). There are 14 residues in the CDR3. The V end lost 1 base, the J end lost 7 bases, and 14 bases lay between the germline ends. In germline, CDR1 is GTSNPN, CDR2 SVGIG (reference sequence). CDR3 bases: TGTGCCTGGAGTGCCTGGGAGTCTGGGAATGAGCAGTTCTTC. Protein sequence: CAWSAWESGNEQFF.

CDR3 residues: CASSYSSPNLNTEAFF. DNA of the CDR3: TGTGCCAGCAGTTACTCGAGTCCCAATTTGAACACTGAAGCTTTCTTT. V gene TRBV6-5 combines with J gene TRBJ1-1; unclear D gene. V gave up 0 bases and J gave up 0 bases, with 11 bases separating them. From germline, CDR1 is MNHEY and CDR2 SVGAGI. The CDR3 is 16 residues long.

This clone was picked up many times. The chain is built from TRBV10-1 and TRBJ2-1, with TRBD2 as a possible D gene (5 bases). Trimming shortened V by 3 bases and J by 4 bases, and 22 bases separated the two germline ends. Germline V gene lookup returns CDR1 WNHNN and CDR2 SYGVQD (reference sequence). The CDR3 runs 18 residues. CDR3 coding DNA: TGCGCCAGCAGTGATAATGGCCAACTAGTCTTAGTTTACAATGAGCAGTTCTTC. Its translation: CASSDNGQLVLVYNEQFF.